This entry lists 18 T cell receptor beta chains sequenced from one sample in a study of blood T cell repertoires in COVID-19. The data were produced by immunoSEQ multiplex PCR, yet TCRdb's version contains in-frame clones alone and is incomplete. The data hold roughly 570,000 clones, with roughly 91% observed a single time. Material for sequencing was peripheral blood. These receptors all come from a woman aged 50 to 60 with COVID-19, enrolled during active disease.

The V call is TRBV2, the J call TRBJ2-7, with TRBD2 matching over 10 bases. Trimming cost V 6 bases and J 0 bases; bases outside gene matches: 8. Germline values: CDR1 SNHLY, CDR2 FYNNEI. The CDR3 is 16 residues long. CDR3 DNA: TGTGCCAGCAGGGTCCCTAGCGGGGGCGTCTCCTACGAGCAGTACTTC. The encoded protein is CASRVPSGGVSYEQYF.

This clone appeared a single time. This sequence joins TRBV12-3 or TRBV12-4 and TRBJ1-5; tentatively, D is TRBD1 (5 bases). Trimming removed 9 bases from V and 4 bases from J, with 13 bases in between. The CDR3 length is 13 residues. CDR3 DNA sequence: TGTGCCAGTCGACGGGGGGGAAATCAGCCCCAGCATTTT. The encoded protein is CASRRGGNQPQHF.

V is TRBV2 and J is TRBJ2-2; perhaps TRBD1 as D (5 bases). CDR1 and CDR2 (germline): SNHLY, FYNNEI. V lost 6 bases and J 11 bases, leaving 10 bases between the germline ends. The CDR3 is made up of 11 amino acids. The CDR3 loop reads CASRLQEELFF. In DNA, the CDR3 is TGTGCCAGCAGGTTACAGGAAGAGCTGTTTTTT. The full variable domain, with the rest looked up from reference TRBV2 and TRBJ2-2, is EPEVTQTPSHQVTQMGQEVILRCVPISNHLYFYWYRQILGQKVEFLVSFYNNEISEKSEIFDDQFSVERPDGSNFTLKIRSTKLEDSAMYFCASRLQEELFFGEGSRLTVL.

This clone was counted once. The rearrangement joins TRBV30 to TRBJ2-2; tentative D call: TRBD1 (6 bases). Per germline, CDR1 GTSNPN and CDR2 SVGIG (reference sequence). There are 16 residues in the CDR3. Between the trimmed V and J ends, which lost 2 bases and 4 bases, there was a span of 17 bases. This chain's CDR3 is CAWSRGGGLSTGELFF. The CDR3 nucleotides read TGTGCCTGGAGTAGGGGTGGGGGCTTGAGCACCGGGGAGCTGTTTTTT.

Written as DNA, the CDR3 is TGCGCCAGCAGTTACGGGTGGCCAGGGGGCTCTGGGGCCAACGTCCTGACTTTC. This translates into CASSYGWPGGSGANVLTF. The chain has TRBV5-1 and TRBJ2-6; 7 nucleotides line up with TRBD1. After removal of 5 bases from V and 0 bases from J, the junction contained 11 bases not matched to a gene. The CDR3 loop spans 18 amino acids. Germline CDR1 SGHRS, CDR2 YFSETQ.

The rearrangement uses TRBV2 and TRBJ1-4; D remains unclear. Germline V gene data show CDR1 as SNHLY and CDR2 as FYNNEI. Trimming left V 8 bases short and J 7 bases short, with 17 bases between. The CDR3 runs to 14 residues. The chain's CDR3 is CASGVRGNREKLFF. The DNA of the CDR3 is TGTGCCAGCGGGGTGCGCGGGAATCGTGAAAAACTGTTTTTT.

The chain links TRBV28 to TRBJ1-2; 8 positions agree with TRBD1. Germline V gene lookup returns CDR1 MDHEN and CDR2 SYDVKM. Losses at the gene ends were 3 bases for V and 6 bases for J; bases not matched to a gene: 12. This CDR3 has 16 amino acids. The CDR3 nucleotides read TGTGCCAGCAGTTTTATGGTGTCAGGGGGCGCCGATGGCTACACCTTC. Encoded protein: CASSFMVSGGADGYTF.

V and J are TRBV5-1 and TRBJ2-3; no firm D call. Between the trimmed V and J ends, which lost 6 bases and 2 bases, there was a span of 10 bases. The germline V gene encodes CDR1 SGHRS and CDR2 YFSETQ. The CDR3 contains 13 residues. The CDR3 coding sequence is TGCGCCAGCATGGAGACTCTCACAGATACGCAGTATTTT. Protein: CASMETLTDTQYF. The entire variable domain, with the rest obtained from reference TRBV5-1 and TRBJ2-3, is as follows: KAGVTQTPRYLIKTRGQQVTLSCSPISGHRSVSWYQQTPGQGLQFLFEYFSETQRNKGNFPGRFSGRQFSNSRSEMNVSTLELGDSALYLCASMETLTDTQYFGPGTRLTVL.

This clone was detected only a few times. This sample also contains other DNA sequences that code for the same CDR3. The chain has TRBV6-1 and TRBJ1-1; the D is unclear. V was trimmed by 2 bases and J by 1 base, leaving 8 bases between them. The CDR3 totals 14 residues. Germline CDR1 is MNHNS and CDR2 is SASEGT. CDR3 loop: CASSEWHPNTEAFF. In DNA, the CDR3 is TGTGCCAGCAGTGAATGGCACCCGAACACTGAAGCTTTCTTT.

Remarks on this clone: Compared with germline, one end of the junction differs, possibly owing to a read error. Other nucleotide sequences from this sample produce the same CDR3. V gene TRBV7-9 combines with J gene TRBJ1-6, with D perhaps TRBD1 (5 bases). CDR1 and CDR2 (germline): SEHNR, FQNEAQ (reference sequence). This CDR3 has 13 residues. The CDR3 sequence is CASSLEGNSPLHF. CDR3 nucleotide sequence: TGTGCCAGCAGTTTAGAGGGGAATTCACCCCTCCACTTT.

V is TRBV5-1 and J is TRBJ2-7; 7 bases fit TRBD1. V lost 4 bases to trimming and J lost 5 bases; unmatched junction nucleotides: 9. The CDR3 covers 14 residues. Germline V gene data show CDR1 as SGHRS and CDR2 as YFSETQ. The CDR3 here is CASSVQGSKDEQYF. Written as DNA, the CDR3 is TGCGCCAGCAGCGTACAGGGGTCTAAAGACGAGCAGTACTTC.

The chain employs TRBV5-1 and TRBJ1-3, with D maybe TRBD1 (6 bases). The CDR3 has 15 residues. Germline V CDR1 and CDR2: SGHRS, YFSETQ. The V gene lost 1 base and the J gene lost 6 bases, with 14 bases spanning the gap. Here the CDR3 reads CASSLSGQQENTIYF. The CDR3, as DNA: TGCGCCAGCAGCTTGTCGGGACAACAAGAAAACACCATATATTTT.

The CDR3 spells CASSRQGGAYEQYF. The CDR3 bases are TGTGCCAGCAGCCGACAGGGGGGGGCCTACGAGCAGTACTTC. V is TRBV3-1 (or the pseudogene TRBV3-2) and J is TRBJ2-7, with 9 nucleotides matching TRBD1. Trimming removed 4 bases from V and 2 bases from J; junction bases left unmatched: 3. Per the germline V gene, CDR1 is LGHDT and CDR2 is YNNKEL (reference sequence). The CDR3 is 14 amino acids.

The chain joins TRBV14 to TRBJ2-7; D remains ambiguous. The CDR3 runs 12 residues. Germline loops: CDR1 SGHDN, CDR2 FVKESK. V lost 1 base and J 7 bases, leaving 8 bases between the germline ends. DNA of the CDR3: TGTGCCAGCAGCCAAGTGAGATTAGAGCAGTACTTC. Its protein product is CASSQVRLEQYF.

This clone was seen just once. V gene TRBV30 combines with J gene TRBJ1-4; 7 nucleotides line up with TRBD1. Germline CDR1 reads GTSNPN; CDR2 reads SVGIG (reference sequence). The trim removed 8 bases at V and 8 bases at J, leaving 11 bases unmatched. The CDR3 extends over 13 amino acids. The CDR3 protein is CAGGTAREEKLFF. CDR3 bases: TGTGCCGGGGGGACAGCTCGAGAGGAAAAACTGTTTTTT.

The V call is TRBV19, the J call TRBJ1-3; D is ambiguous. CDR1 is LNHDA and CDR2 is SQIVND in the germline V gene (reference sequence). Trimming pared 9 bases from V and 1 base from J, leaving 10 bases between. The CDR3 sequence is 13 residues long. The CDR3 region is CASRLPSGNTIYF. As DNA, the CDR3 is TGTGCCAGCCGACTTCCATCTGGAAACACCATATATTTT.

This chain joins TRBV19 and TRBJ2-2, with a possible D match to TRBD2 (5 bases). The germline V and J ends were trimmed by 5 bases and 5 bases, with 12 bases remaining between them. Looked up from germline, CDR1 is LNHDA and CDR2 is SQIVND (reference sequence). The length of the CDR3 is 14 residues. As DNA, the CDR3 is TGTGCCAGTAGTCTTAGGACGGGGACCGGGGAGCTGTTTTTT. Translated, it gives CASSLRTGTGELFF.

The sample holds one count of this clone. V gene TRBV6-7 combines with J gene TRBJ1-2; the match to TRBD1 covers 8 bases. TRBV6-7 is annotated as an ORF whose role is uncertain. V was clipped by 1 base and J by 0 bases; unmatched bases: 10. The CDR3 has 18 amino acids. The CDR3 sequence: CASSYFFDRGSPNYGYTF. The DNA for the CDR3 is TGTGCCAGCAGTTACTTTTTCGACAGGGGTAGTCCTAACTATGGCTACACCTTC.